This T cell receptor (beta chain) was observed in a study of patients and donors after allogeneic stem cell transplantation. This clonotype was detected a few times. The CDR3 is 12 residues long. V was clipped by 4 bases and J by 15 bases, with 16 bases between them. Looked up from germline, CDR1 is MNHEY and CDR2 is SMNVEV (reference sequence). In TCRdb, the RT-PCR reads were re-called with MiXCR into one record per CDR3 protein. The data show about a million distinct CDR3 sequences, roughly 17% seen once. This receptor was taken from a human donor who was either an allogeneic HSCT recipient or a stem cell or donor lymphocyte infusion donor (not recorded which). It is not recorded whose cells these are; they may come from a transplant donor. The chain uses TRBV27 and TRBJ2-1; D gene ambiguous. Specimen: blood, either unsorted or a sorted T cell fraction (not recorded which). The CDR3, as DNA: TGTGCCAGCAGTTCCTACATTGGCGATACGTTCTTC. Protein product: CASSSYIGDTFF.